This T cell receptor (beta chain) stems from a study of blood T cell repertoires in COVID-19. Study-wide background: Researchers got acute and convalescent COVID-19 samples from the United States, Italy and Spain.

Membership in each cohort depended on participant-reported clinical history. Only in-frame clones appear in the TCRdb table, and some are missing; sequencing was by immunoSEQ multiplex PCR. The data show more than 200,000 clones, around 89% seen once. Trimming took off 5 bases at V and 7 bases at J, with 17 bases between the two ends. The CDR3 is 14 residues long. Germline V gene sequence: CDR1 LNHDA, CDR2 SQIVND (reference sequence). The sequencing sample was made of PBMCs or T cells enriched from blood (not recorded which). This clonotype originated in a woman in her 30s who had recovered from COVID-19. The chain uses TRBV19 and TRBJ1-2, with D possibly TRBD1 on 5 matching bases. CDR3 sequence (DNA): TGTGCCAGTAGTCGCAGGGCCACTTTGGTTGGCTACACCTTC. It specifies CASSRRATLVGYTF.